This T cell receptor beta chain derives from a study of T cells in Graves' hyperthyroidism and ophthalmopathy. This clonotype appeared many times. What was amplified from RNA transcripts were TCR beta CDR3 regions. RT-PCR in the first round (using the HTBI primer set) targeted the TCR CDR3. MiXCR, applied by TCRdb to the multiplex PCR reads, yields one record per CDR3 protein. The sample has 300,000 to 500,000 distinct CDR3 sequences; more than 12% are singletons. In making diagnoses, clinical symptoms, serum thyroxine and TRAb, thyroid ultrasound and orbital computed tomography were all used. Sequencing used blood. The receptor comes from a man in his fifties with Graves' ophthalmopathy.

CDR3 nucleotides: TGTGCCAGCAGTGACGCAGGGGGACAGCGTCAGCCCCAGCATTTT. Translating it yields CASSDAGGQRQPQHF. This sequence joins TRBV2 and TRBJ1-5; 7 bases are shared with TRBD1. From germline, CDR1 is SNHLY and CDR2 FYNNEI. V was pared by 3 bases and J by 6 bases, with 8 bases of the junction left unmatched. This CDR3 region has 15 residues. The full variable domain, completed using reference TRBV2 and TRBJ1-5, is EPEVTQTPSHQVTQMGQEVILRCVPISNHLYFYWYRQILGQKVEFLVSFYNNEISEKSEIFDDQFSVERPDGSNFTLKIRSTKLEDSAMYFCASSDAGGQRQPQHFGDGTRLSIL.